This TCR beta chain originates from a study of long-term antiretroviral therapy in people with HIV. It was version v3.0 of the immunoSEQ assay that was run at survey level. Libraries were prepared by immunoSEQ multiplex PCR; TCRdb keeps only in-frame clonotypes and omits some of them. In the table there are more than 15,000 clones, roughly three quarters of which are singletons. Turning to this clone: The antigen remains unidentified.

Overall study results and limits: Patients on ART gained diversity, which nonetheless stayed below transplant donor controls.

V was clipped by 0 bases and J by 5 bases, with 17 bases between them. The CDR3 length is 15 residues. Germline V CDR1 and CDR2: GTSNPN, SVGIG (reference sequence). Every one of the donors gave at least one pre-ART PBMC sample and at least two post-ART PBMC samples. The V and J genes are TRBV30 and TRBJ2-7, with D tentatively TRBD2 (6 bases). The TCR sequence derives from a woman in her 40s with HIV. Material: unsorted PBMCs, obtained 2.3 years after starting antiretroviral therapy. The CDR3 nucleotides read TGTGCCTGGAGTGTACAGACTAGGGCTTGGAACGAGCAGTACTTC. Residues: CAWSVQTRAWNEQYF.